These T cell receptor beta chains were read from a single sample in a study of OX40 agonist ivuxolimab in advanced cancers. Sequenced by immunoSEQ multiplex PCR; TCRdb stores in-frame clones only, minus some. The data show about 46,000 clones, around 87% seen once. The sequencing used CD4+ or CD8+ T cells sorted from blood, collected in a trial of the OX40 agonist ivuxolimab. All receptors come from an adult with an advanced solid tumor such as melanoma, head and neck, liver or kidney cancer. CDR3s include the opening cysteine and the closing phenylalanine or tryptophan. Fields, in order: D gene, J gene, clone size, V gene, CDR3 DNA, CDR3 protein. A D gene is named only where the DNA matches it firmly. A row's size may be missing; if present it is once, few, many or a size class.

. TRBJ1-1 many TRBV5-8 TGTGCCAGCAGCTTGGCCCCGATGGGCACTGAAGCTTTCTTT CASSLAPMGTEAFF
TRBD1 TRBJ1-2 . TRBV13 TGTGCCAGCAGCTTAGGACAGGGGGGAAACTATGGCTACACCTTC CASSLGQGGNYGYTF
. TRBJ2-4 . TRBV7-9 TGTGCCAGCAGCCAGGACTCTACCTTAGCCAAAAACATTCAGTACTTC CASSQDSTLAKNIQYF
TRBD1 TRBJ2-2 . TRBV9 TGTGCCAGCAGCGCGCAGGGACAGGGTAACGGGGAGCTGTTTTTT CASSAQGQGNGELFF
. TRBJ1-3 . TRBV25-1 TGTGCCAGCAGTGAATCTCGACGGGTAGGGGCTGGAAACACCATATATTTT CASSESRRVGAGNTIYF
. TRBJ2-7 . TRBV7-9 TGTGCCAGCAGCTTAGCTGGAAGCTCCTACGAGCAGTACTTC CASSLAGSSYEQYF
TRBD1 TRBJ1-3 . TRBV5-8 TGTGCCAGCAGCTTACAGGGGGCTGGAAACACCATATATTTT CASSLQGAGNTIYF
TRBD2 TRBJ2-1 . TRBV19 TGTGCCAGTAGTTTGGCGGGACCCTTAGCGGGAGATTATGAGCAGTTCTTC CASSLAGPLAGDYEQFF
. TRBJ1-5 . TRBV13 TGTGCCAGCAGCTTAGGTCGGCCGGTCAATCAGCCCCAGCATTTT CASSLGRPVNQPQHF
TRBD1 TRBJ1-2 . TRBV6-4 TGTGCCAGCAGTGACCATTTACAGGGGGTCGGGTATGGCTACACCTTC CASSDHLQGVGYGYTF
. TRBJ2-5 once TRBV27 TGTGCCAGCAGTTTATTCTCAGGGGTTGCAGAGACCCAGTACTTC CASSLFSGVAETQYF
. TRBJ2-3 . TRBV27 TGTGCCAGCAGTCCTCCCTGGCGGGGTCGGGCAGATACGCAGTATTTT CASSPPWRGRADTQYF
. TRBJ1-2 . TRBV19 TGTGCCAGTTACGGAGGGTGGCGGCTAAATGGCTACACCTTC CASYGGWRLNGYTF
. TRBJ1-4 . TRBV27 TGTGCCAGCAGTACATCGGACCGACTCAAACTGTTTTTT CASSTSDRLKLFF
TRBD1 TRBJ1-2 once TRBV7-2 TGTGCCAGCAGCTCAATAAGCCCAACAACAGGGGGCCGGGGCTACACCTTC CASSSISPTTGGRGYTF
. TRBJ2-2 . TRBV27 TGTGCCAGCCAGGGCCTATCCACCGGGGAGCTGTTTTTT CASQGLSTGELFF
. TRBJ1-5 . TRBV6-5 TGTGCCAGCAGAAGCGGCGTCGGAAATCAGCCCCAGCATTTT CASRSGVGNQPQHF
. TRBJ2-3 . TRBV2 TGTGCCAGCAGTGATCGTGGAACGGCTAGCACAGATACGCAGTATTTT CASSDRGTASTDTQYF
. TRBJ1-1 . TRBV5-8 TGTGCCAGCAGCTTGCTTCCCCGGAACACTGAAGCTTTCTTT CASSLLPRNTEAFF
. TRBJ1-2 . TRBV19 TGTGCCAGTAGTATAGGGACCGCGGCCCATGGCTACACCTTC CASSIGTAAHGYTF